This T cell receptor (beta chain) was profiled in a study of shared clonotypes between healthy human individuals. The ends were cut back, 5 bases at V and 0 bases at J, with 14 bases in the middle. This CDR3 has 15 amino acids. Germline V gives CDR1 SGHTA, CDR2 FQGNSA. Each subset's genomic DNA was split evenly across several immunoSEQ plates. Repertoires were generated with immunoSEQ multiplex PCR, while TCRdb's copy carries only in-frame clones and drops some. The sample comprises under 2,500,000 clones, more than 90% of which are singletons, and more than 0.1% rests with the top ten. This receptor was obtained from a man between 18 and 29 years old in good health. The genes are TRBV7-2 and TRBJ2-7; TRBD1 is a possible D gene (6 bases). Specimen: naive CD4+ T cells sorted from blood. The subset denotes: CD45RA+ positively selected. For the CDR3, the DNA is TGTGCCAGCAGCCCCGACAGGCTAAGCTCCTACGAGCAGTACTTC. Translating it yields CASSPDRLSSYEQYF.